A selection of T cell receptor beta chains follows, all from one sample in a study of CD8 T cells in Susac syndrome. TCRdb re-called the immunoSEQ multiplex PCR reads with MiXCR, one entry per CDR3 protein. The data contain approximately 150,000 distinct CDR3 sequences, about 91% of them seen just once; the ten biggest clones take up 0.065% to 0.085%. Sequenced input: CD4+ T cells from PBMCs. The receptors come from a human donor in good health. Both conserved end residues are part of each CDR3. The D gene is left open where the match is weak. For some rows the clone size is stated as once, few or many, or as a class when expanded; others skip it.

V gene,clone size,J gene,D gene,CDR3 protein
TRBV20-1,.,TRBJ1-6,.,CSARDQGSGDNSPLHF
TRBV7-2,.,TRBJ2-5,TRBD2,CASSRTSLQETQYF
TRBV24-1,.,TRBJ2-7,TRBD1,CATSDTGTGGDEQYF
TRBV7-9,.,TRBJ1-2,.,CASSLTASGYTF
TRBV2,once,TRBJ2-3,.,CASSALTSDTQYF
TRBV5-1,.,TRBJ1-1,TRBD1,CASSSGTGIPEAFF
TRBV2,.,TRBJ1-1,.,CASSWIQGGEAFF
TRBV11-2,.,TRBJ1-5,.,CASSLAPRGGNQPQHF
TRBV6-5,.,TRBJ1-4,.,CASRSGHEKLFF
TRBV20-1,.,TRBJ2-1,TRBD2,CSARDQASGRASLFF
TRBV12-3/TRBV12-4,.,TRBJ2-3,TRBD1,CASSRTGLSTDTQYF
TRBV9,.,TRBJ2-3,.,CASSVEAGRGPQDTQYF
TRBV28,.,TRBJ1-4,.,CASNVMGAGEKLFF
TRBV11-2,.,TRBJ1-1,.,CASSLRRGTEAFF
TRBV5-1,few,TRBJ1-4,.,CASSLIPATNEKLFF
TRBV13,.,TRBJ2-6,.,CASSLLRSGANVLTF
TRBV5-1,.,TRBJ2-1,.,CASSLGVAQNNEQFF
TRBV19,.,TRBJ1-5,.,CAGGATTSNQPQHF
TRBV7-2,few,TRBJ2-7,.,CASSGGQYYEQYF
TRBV12-3/TRBV12-4,.,TRBJ1-6,.,CASSLSGATLDSPLHF
TRBV7-2,.,TRBJ1-2,TRBD1,CASSSLDRGPGYTF
TRBV27,.,TRBJ2-1,.,CASSLMGGFEQFF
TRBV20-1,once,TRBJ1-5,.,CSARTDSNQPQHF
TRBV2,once,TRBJ1-1,TRBD1,CASGTGQFTEAFF
TRBV11-2,.,TRBJ2-1,TRBD2,CASSFFRGVYYNEQFF
TRBV2,once,TRBJ1-4,.,CASSGSRNEKLFF
TRBV9,.,TRBJ2-1,TRBD2,CASSPRGSGGVNEQFF
TRBV13,.,TRBJ2-3,TRBD1,CASSSRQGADTQYF
TRBV7-9,.,TRBJ2-1,.,CASSRWGSRRNEQFF
TRBV20-1,.,TRBJ1-5,.,CSALQGGIHQPQHF
TRBV20-1,.,TRBJ2-7,.,CSAKGPLAPYEQYF
TRBV2,.,TRBJ1-2,.,CAFPWRQYGYTF
TRBV5-4,once,TRBJ1-2,.,CASSGGGTTFLRGYTF
TRBV20-1,.,TRBJ1-1,TRBD1,CSARDGTGTMNTEAFF
TRBV28,.,TRBJ1-4,.,CASSHTSDRGEKLFF
TRBV3-1,.,TRBJ2-3,.,CASSQGPGTDTQYF
TRBV20-1,.,TRBJ2-7,.,CSASQGVVYEQYF
TRBV14,.,TRBJ2-5,TRBD2,CASSLAGVKETQYF
TRBV12-3/TRBV12-4,.,TRBJ2-3,.,CASSLGGPSTDTQYF
TRBV28,.,TRBJ2-5,TRBD2,CASSSQLAGGPRETQYF
TRBV19,.,TRBJ2-7,.,CASSTTKGSAGYEQYF
TRBV20-1,.,TRBJ1-2,.,CSAPGTANYGYTF
TRBV20-1,once,TRBJ2-5,.,CSARLGETQYF
TRBV6-5,.,TRBJ1-2,.,CASSYLPGTGYGYTF
TRBV7-9,.,TRBJ2-3,TRBD1,CASSQGQGADTQYF
TRBV19,.,TRBJ2-7,.,CASSPGDGQYF
TRBV6-2/TRBV6-3,.,TRBJ1-2,.,CASNTGLLSYGYTF
TRBV20-1,.,TRBJ1-1,TRBD1,CSADKQGATEAFF
TRBV10-2,.,TRBJ2-7,.,CASSEQGVGEQYF
TRBV6-1,.,TRBJ1-2,TRBD1,CASSVDREGLGYTF
TRBV5-1,.,TRBJ2-7,TRBD2,CASSFLAGVNEQYF
TRBV5-1,.,TRBJ2-5,TRBD2,CASGQMGGEETQYF
TRBV6-2/TRBV6-3,.,TRBJ1-5,.,CASSYSGGSQPQHF
TRBV20-1,.,TRBJ1-5,.,CSAREGRQPQHF
TRBV6-5,.,TRBJ1-5,.,CASRDSGGNPNQPQHF
TRBV30,.,TRBJ2-3,.,CAWRGTDTQYF
TRBV28,once,TRBJ1-4,.,CASSSPGPNEKLFF